This T cell receptor beta chain was sequenced in a study of OX40 agonist ivuxolimab in advanced cancers. Across the whole study: People in dose escalation had one of these cancers: hepatocellular carcinoma, melanoma, renal cell or head and neck cancer.

Sequencing was performed with immunoSEQ multiplex PCR; in TCRdb, only in-frame clones are kept and a portion is missing. This table holds tens of thousands of clones, nearly 85% found once. The table lists this clone with a few counts. The CDR3 is 14 amino acids. V shed 6 bases and J shed 2 bases, with 14 bases lying between them. Germline CDR1 and CDR2: LGHNA and YSLEER. This sample comprised CD4+ or CD8+ T cells sorted from blood, obtained in a trial of the OX40 agonist ivuxolimab. J is TRBJ2-7 and V is TRBV4-3; maybe TRBD1 (6 bases). The receptor comes from an adult with an advanced solid tumor such as melanoma, head and neck, liver or kidney cancer. The CDR3: CASSWETGAYEQYF. The CDR3 DNA follows: TGCGCCAGCAGTTGGGAGACAGGTGCCTACGAGCAGTACTTC.